The source of this T cell receptor (beta chain) is a study of post-analysis software for immune sequencing data. As to this clonotype: Its antigen remains unknown.

Incorporated into the TCR beta cDNA libraries were unique molecular identifiers, which served to reduce PCR and sequencing biases. TCRdb reanalysed the PCR reads using MiXCR and keeps one entry per CDR3 protein. The sample holds about 540,000 distinct CDR3 sequences; about a third are singletons and the top ten take around 5.9%. Germline V lookup: CDR1 KGHDR, CDR2 SFDVKD. CDR3 length equals 18 residues. Trimming took 0 bases from V and 3 from J; bases not matched to a gene: 7. Study-wide results and caveats: A handful of TRBV segments appeared more often in patients than in controls, and TRBV5-6, TRBV5-1 and TRBV20-1 were among these.

The chain couples TRBV24-1 to TRBJ2-2; 9 bases agree with TRBD1. The sample taken for sequencing was blood. The sequence was obtained from a girl between 2 and 17 years old with multiple sclerosis. CDR3 residues: CATSDLGQGISDTGELFF. CDR3 sequence (DNA): TGTGCCACCAGTGATTTGGGACAGGGGATTTCGGACACCGGGGAGCTGTTTTTT.